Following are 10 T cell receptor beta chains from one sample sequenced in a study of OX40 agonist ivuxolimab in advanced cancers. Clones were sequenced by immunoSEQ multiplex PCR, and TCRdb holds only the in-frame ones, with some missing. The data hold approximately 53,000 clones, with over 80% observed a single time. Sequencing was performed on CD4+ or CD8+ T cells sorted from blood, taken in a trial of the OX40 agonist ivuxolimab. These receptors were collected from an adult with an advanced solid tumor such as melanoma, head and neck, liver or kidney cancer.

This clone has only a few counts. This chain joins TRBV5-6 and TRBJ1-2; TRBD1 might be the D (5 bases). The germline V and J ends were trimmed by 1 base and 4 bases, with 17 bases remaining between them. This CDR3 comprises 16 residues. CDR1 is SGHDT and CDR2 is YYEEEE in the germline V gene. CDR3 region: CASSLHRDQGGYGYTF. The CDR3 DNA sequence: TGTGCCAGCAGCTTGCACCGGGACCAGGGCGGCTATGGCTACACCTTC.

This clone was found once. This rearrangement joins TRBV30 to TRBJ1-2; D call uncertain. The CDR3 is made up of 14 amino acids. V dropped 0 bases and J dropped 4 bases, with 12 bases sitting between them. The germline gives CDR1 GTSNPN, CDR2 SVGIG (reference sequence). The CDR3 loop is CAWSVPISRYGYTF. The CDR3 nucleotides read TGTGCCTGGAGTGTACCCATTTCACGCTATGGCTACACCTTC. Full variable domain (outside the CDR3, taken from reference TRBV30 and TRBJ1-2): SQTIHQWPATLVQPVGSPLSLECTVEGTSNPNLYWYRQAAGRGLQLLFYSVGIGQISSEVPQNLSASRPQDRQFILSSKKLLLSDSGFYLCAWSVPISRYGYTFGSGTRLTVV.

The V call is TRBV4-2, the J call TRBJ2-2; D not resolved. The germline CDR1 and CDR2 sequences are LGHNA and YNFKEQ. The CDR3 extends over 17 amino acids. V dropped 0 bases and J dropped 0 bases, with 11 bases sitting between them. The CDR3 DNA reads TGTGCCAGCAGCCAAGATAGTGTACTCACGAACACCGGGGAGCTGTTTTTT. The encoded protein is CASSQDSVLTNTGELFF.

The CDR3 DNA follows: TGTGCCAGCTTTCAGGCGGGTGATTACAATGAGCAGTTCTTC. Protein product: CASFQAGDYNEQFF. The chain links TRBV27 to TRBJ2-1, with D possibly being TRBD2 (5 bases). Deletions cut 8 bases from V and 4 bases from J, with 15 bases between. The CDR3 is made up of 14 amino acids. Per the germline V gene, CDR1 is MNHEY and CDR2 is SMNVEV (reference sequence).

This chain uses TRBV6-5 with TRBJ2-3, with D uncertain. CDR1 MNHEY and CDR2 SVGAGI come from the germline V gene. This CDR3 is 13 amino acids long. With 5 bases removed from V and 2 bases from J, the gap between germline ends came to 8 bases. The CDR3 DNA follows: TGTGCCAGCAGTCTAGGATTCACAGATACGCAGTATTTT. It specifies CASSLGFTDTQYF.

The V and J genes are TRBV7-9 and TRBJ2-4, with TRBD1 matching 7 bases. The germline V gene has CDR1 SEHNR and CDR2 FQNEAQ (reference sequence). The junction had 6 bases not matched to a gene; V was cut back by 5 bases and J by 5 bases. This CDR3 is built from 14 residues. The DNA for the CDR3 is TGTGCCAGCAGCGACAACAGGGGCCAAAACATTCAGTACTTC. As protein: CASSDNRGQNIQYF.

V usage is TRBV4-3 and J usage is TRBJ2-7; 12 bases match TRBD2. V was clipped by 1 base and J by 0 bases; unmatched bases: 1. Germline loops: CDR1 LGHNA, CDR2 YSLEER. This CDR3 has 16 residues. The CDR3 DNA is TGCGCCAGCAGCCAAGGGACTAGCGGGGCCTCCTACGAGCAGTACTTC. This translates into CASSQGTSGASYEQYF.

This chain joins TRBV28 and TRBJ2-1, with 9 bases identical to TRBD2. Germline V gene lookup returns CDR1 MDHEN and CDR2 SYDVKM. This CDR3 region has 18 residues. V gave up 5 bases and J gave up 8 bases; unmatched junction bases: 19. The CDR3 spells CASSQRPGSGRPLDEQFF. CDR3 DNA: TGTGCCAGCAGTCAACGACCGGGGAGCGGGAGGCCCCTCGATGAGCAGTTCTTC. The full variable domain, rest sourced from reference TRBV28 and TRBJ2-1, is DVKVTQSSRYLVKRTGEKVFLECVQDMDHENMFWYRQDPGLGLRLIYFSYDVKMKEKGDIPEGYSVSREKKERFSLILESASTNQTSMYLCASSQRPGSGRPLDEQFFGPGTRLTVL.

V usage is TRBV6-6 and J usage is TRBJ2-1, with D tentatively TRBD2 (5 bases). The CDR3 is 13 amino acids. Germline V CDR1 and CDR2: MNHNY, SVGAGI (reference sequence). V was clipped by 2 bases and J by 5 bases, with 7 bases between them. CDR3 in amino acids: CASSYREHNEQFF. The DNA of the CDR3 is TGTGCCAGCAGTTACAGGGAGCACAATGAGCAGTTCTTC.

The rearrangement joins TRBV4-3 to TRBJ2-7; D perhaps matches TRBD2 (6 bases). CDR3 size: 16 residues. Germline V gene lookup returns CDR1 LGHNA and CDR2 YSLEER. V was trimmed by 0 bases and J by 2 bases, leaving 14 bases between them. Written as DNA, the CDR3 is TGCGCCAGCAGCCAAGATCAACCGGGAGTCACCTACGAGCAGTACTTC. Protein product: CASSQDQPGVTYEQYF.